This T cell receptor (beta chain) was captured by sequencing in a study of radiotherapy plus CTLA-4 blockade in lung cancer. This table comes from immunoSEQ multiplex PCR, and its TCRdb copy is limited to in-frame clones, with some not included. The data show 55,000 to 80,000 clones, over 65% seen once. Germline CDR1 and CDR2: LNHNV and YYDKDF (reference sequence). This CDR3 spans 12 amino acids. V lost 0 bases and J 7 bases, leaving 4 bases between the germline ends. This TCR derives from a human donor with non-small cell lung cancer who had a complete response to radiotherapy plus ipilimumab. The chain links TRBV15 to TRBJ1-5; D is unresolved. The input for sequencing was peripheral blood, taken from a patient treated with radiotherapy plus ipilimumab. The DNA of the CDR3 is TGTGCCACCAGCAGAGATATCCAGCCCCAGCATTTT. It codes for CATSRDIQPQHF. The full variable domain, with the rest looked up from reference TRBV15 and TRBJ1-5, is DAMVIQNPRYQVTQFGKPVTLSCSQTLNHNVMYWYQQKSSQAPKLLFHYYDKDFNNEADTPDNFQSRRPNTSFCFLDIRSPGLGDTAMYLCATSRDIQPQHFGDGTRLSIL.